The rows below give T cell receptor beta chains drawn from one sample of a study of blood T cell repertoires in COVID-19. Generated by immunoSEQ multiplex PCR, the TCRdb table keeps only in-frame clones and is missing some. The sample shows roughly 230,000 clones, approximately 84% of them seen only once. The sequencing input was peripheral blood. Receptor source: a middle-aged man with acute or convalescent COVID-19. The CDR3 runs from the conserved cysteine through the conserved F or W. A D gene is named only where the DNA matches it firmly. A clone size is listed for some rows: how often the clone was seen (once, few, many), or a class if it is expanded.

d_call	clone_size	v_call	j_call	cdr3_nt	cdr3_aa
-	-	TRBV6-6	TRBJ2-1	TGTGCCAGCAGTTCTCCCAACGACAGAGAGCAGTTCTTC	CASSSPNDREQFF
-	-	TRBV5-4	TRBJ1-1	TGTGCCAGCAGCCGACAGCAACAGAACACTGAAGCTTTCTTT	CASSRQQQNTEAFF
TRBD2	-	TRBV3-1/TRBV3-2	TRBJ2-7	TGTGCCAGCAGCCTCCTGACTAGCGGGGGCGAGCAGTACTTC	CASSLLTSGGEQYF
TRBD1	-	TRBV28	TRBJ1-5	TGTGCCAGCATCCCGGGACAGGGAGTACAGCCCCAGCATTTT	CASIPGQGVQPQHF
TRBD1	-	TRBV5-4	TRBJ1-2	TGTGCCAGCAGCTCGGGACAGGGGGCGCGAGCTAACTATGGCTACACCTTC	CASSSGQGARANYGYTF
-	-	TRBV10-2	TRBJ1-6	TGCGCCAGCACCTTTAGTCCTCCCCAAGAATCTCCCTCCTATAATTCACCCCTCCACTTT	CASTFSPPQESPSYNSPLHF
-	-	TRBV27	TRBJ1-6	TGTGCCAGCAGTTTATTCGGCCGACTAACCGGAGGGGATTCACCCCTCCACTTT	CASSLFGRLTGGDSPLHF
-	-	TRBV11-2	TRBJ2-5	TGTGCCAGCAGCCCGTCGACTAGAGAGACCCAGTACTTC	CASSPSTRETQYF
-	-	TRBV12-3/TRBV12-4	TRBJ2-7	TGTGCCAGCAGCCCACCCCGGTCCTACGAGCAGTACTTC	CASSPPRSYEQYF
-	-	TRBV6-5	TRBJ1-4	TGTGCCAGCAGTTACTCCATAACTCTGACATCCCTGTTTTTT	CASSYSITLTSLFF
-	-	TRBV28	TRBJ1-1	TGTGCCAGCCAATATCAGGGAAAAAGGACTGAAGCTTTCTTT	CASQYQGKRTEAFF
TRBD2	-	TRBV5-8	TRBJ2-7	TGTGCCAGCAGCGCACTAGCGGGGGGCGCCTACGAGCAGTACTTC	CASSALAGGAYEQYF
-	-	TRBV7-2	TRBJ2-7	TGTGCCAGCAGCTCGGGACACCTTCTCTACGAGCAGTACTTC	CASSSGHLLYEQYF
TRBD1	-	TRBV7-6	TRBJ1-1	TGTGCCAGCACCCCAAGGGGGCGGGGACAGATGAACACTGAAGCTTTCTTT	CASTPRGRGQMNTEAFF
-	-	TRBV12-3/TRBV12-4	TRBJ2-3	TGTGCCAGCAGTGGGGACACTTCAGATACGCAGTATTTT	CASSGDTSDTQYF
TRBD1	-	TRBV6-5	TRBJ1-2	TGTGCCAGCAGTCTGACAGGGGGCTTTGGCTACACCTTC	CASSLTGGFGYTF
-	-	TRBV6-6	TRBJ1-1	TGTGCCAGCAGTCCGTGGAAGGGGGGGCCAGACACACGACTGAGAGAAGCTTTCTTT	CASSPWKGGPDTRLREAFF
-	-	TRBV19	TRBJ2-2	TGTGCCAGTAGTATATACAAGGGAGAGACCGGGGAGCTGTTTTTT	CASSIYKGETGELFF
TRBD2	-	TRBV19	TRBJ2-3	TGTGCCAGTAGTGTCCTAGGGACTAGCGGGGGGACCATTTTT	CASSVLGTSGGTIF
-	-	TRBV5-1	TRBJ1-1	TGCGCCAGCAGCCTAAGTGTCATTCCGGGGTACACTGAAGCTTTCTTT	CASSLSVIPGYTEAFF
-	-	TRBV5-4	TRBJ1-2	TGTGCCAGCAGCTTGGAACCGAGCAACTATGGCTACACCTTC	CASSLEPSNYGYTF
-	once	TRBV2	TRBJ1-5	TGTGCCAGCAGGGCCTCGGGTGGTAGCAATCAGCCCCAGCATTTT	CASRASGGSNQPQHF
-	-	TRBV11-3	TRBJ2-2	TGTGCCAGCAGCTTATATGGGGGCGACGGCACCGGGGAGCTGTTTTTT	CASSLYGGDGTGELFF
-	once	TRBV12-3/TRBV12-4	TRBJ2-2	TGTGCCAGCAGTTTTGGCGGGGTCGGGGAGCTGTTTTTT	CASSFGGVGELFF
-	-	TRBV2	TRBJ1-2	TGTGCCAGCAGTGGGACAGACGAACCCTACACCTTC	CASSGTDEPYTF
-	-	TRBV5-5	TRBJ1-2	TGTGCCAGCAGCTTGTTAGGTCAAAGGGAGGACTATGGCTACACCTTC	CASSLLGQREDYGYTF
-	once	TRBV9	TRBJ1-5	TGTGCCAGCAGCCGGGACAATAATCAGCCCCAGCATTTT	CASSRDNNQPQHF